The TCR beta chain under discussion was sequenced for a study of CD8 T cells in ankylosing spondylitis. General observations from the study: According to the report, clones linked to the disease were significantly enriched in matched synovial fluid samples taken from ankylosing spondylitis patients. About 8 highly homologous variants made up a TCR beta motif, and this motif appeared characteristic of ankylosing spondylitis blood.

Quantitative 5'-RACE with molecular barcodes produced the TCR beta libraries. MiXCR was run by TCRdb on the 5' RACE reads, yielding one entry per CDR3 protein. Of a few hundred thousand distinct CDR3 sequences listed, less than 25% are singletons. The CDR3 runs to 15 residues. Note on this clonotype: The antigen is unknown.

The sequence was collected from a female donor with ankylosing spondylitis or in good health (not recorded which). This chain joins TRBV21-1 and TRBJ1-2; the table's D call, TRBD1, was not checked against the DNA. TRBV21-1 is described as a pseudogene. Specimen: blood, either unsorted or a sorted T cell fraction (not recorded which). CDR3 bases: TGTGCCAGCATCGCACAGGGCCTAGCAGACTATGGCTACACCTTC. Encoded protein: CASIAQGLADYGYTF.